This T cell receptor (beta chain) was recorded in a study of T-cell reconstitution after alpha-beta-depleted transplantation in children. As it was prepared, the TCRbeta library received unique molecular identifiers. A single record per CDR3 protein comes from TCRdb applying MiXCR to the PCR reads. The sample yields about 600,000 distinct CDR3 sequences, roughly 10% seen once. V gave up 5 bases and J gave up 5 bases; unmatched junction bases: 9. The CDR3 spans 15 residues. Germline V gene sequence: CDR1 SGHTA, CDR2 FQGTGA. The chain is built from TRBV7-3 and TRBJ2-3; TRBD2 aligns across 8 bases. The receptor's source is a human donor who donated a stem cell graft to a child with acute myeloid leukemia. This specimen consisted of PBMCs from the stem cell graft donor, obtained from the stem cell graft. DNA of the CDR3: TGTGCCAGCAGCGGCTATAGCGGGAATGGAGATACGCAGTATTTT. Its protein product is CASSGYSGNGDTQYF.